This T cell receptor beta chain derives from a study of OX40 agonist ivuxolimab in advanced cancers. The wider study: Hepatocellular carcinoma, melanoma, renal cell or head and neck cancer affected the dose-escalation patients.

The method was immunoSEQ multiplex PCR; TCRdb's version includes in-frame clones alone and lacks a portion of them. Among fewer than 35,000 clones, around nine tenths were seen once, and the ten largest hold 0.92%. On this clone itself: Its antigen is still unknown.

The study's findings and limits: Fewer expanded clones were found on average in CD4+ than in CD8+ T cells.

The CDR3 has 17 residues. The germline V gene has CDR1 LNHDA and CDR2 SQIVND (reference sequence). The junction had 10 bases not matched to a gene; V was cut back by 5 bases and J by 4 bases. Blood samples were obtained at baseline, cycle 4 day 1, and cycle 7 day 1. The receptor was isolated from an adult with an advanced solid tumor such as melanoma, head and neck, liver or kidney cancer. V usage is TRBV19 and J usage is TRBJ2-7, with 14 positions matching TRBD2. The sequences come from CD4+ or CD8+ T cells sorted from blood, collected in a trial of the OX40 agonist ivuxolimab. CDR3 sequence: CASSAGTSGSIPYEQYF. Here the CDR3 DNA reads TGTGCCAGTAGTGCCGGGACTAGCGGGAGTATACCTTACGAGCAGTACTTC.